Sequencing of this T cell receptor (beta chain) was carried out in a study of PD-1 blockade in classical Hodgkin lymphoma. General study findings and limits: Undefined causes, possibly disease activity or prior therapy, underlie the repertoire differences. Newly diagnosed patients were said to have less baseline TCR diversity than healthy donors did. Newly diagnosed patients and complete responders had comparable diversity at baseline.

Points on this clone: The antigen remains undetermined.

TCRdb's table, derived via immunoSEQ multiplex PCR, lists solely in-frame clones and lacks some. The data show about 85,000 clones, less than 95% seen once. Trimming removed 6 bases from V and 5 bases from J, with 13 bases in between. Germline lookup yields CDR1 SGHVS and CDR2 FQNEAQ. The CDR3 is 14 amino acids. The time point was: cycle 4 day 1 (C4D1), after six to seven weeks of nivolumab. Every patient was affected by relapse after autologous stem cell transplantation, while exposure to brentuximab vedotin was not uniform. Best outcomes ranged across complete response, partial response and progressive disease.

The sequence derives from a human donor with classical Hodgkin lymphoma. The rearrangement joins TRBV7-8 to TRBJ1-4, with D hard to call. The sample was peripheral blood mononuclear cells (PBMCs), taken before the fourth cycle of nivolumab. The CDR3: CASSSSGSNEKLFF. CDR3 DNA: TGTGCCAGCAGTAGCTCGGGGTCCAATGAAAAACTGTTTTTT.